A single T cell receptor (beta chain) is shown here with its context. The data derive from a study of blood T cell repertoires in COVID-19. Study summary: PBMCs, B-cell-depleted T cells, or T cells were the source of the cDNA or gDNA that made up the material.

Germline lookup yields CDR1 SEHNR and CDR2 FQNEAQ (reference sequence). The CDR3 loop spans 15 amino acids. V lost 4 bases to trimming and J lost 7 bases; unmatched junction nucleotides: 7. Clones were read by immunoSEQ multiplex PCR, and TCRdb kept only the in-frame ones, dropping some. The sample consists of 200,000 or so clones, roughly nine tenths of them appearing once. This sequence originates from a young woman who had recovered from COVID-19. Sequencing used PBMCs or T cells enriched from blood (not recorded which). The rearrangement joins TRBV7-9 to TRBJ2-1, with TRBD1 matching over 10 bases. The CDR3 nucleotides are TGTGCCAGCAGCTCGACAGGGGGCATTGCTAATGAGCAGTTCTTC. It translates to CASSSTGGIANEQFF.